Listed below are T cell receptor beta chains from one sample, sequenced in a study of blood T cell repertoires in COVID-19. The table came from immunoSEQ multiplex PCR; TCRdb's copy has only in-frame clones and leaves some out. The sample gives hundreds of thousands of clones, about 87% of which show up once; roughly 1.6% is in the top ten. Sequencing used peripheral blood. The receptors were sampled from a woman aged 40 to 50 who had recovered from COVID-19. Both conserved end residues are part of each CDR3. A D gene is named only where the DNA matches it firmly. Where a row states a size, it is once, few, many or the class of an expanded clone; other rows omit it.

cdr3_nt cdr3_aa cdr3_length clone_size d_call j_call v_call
TGTGCCAGCAGCTTAGCTGGGGGCGCGAACACCGGGGAGCTGTTTTTT CASSLAGGANTGELFF 16 NA NA TRBJ2-2 TRBV11-2
TGTGCCAGCTCGACAGGGGTGAATGAAAAACTGTTTTTT CASSTGVNEKLFF 13 NA TRBD1 TRBJ1-4 TRBV5-5
TGTGCCAGCAGCGCTAGACAGGGGGCGAAGGCTGAAGCTTTCTTT CASSARQGAKAEAFF 15 NA TRBD1 TRBJ1-1 TRBV11-2
TGTGCCAGTAGTATCGGACATAAGGTTAACGAGCAGTACTTC CASSIGHKVNEQYF 14 NA NA TRBJ2-7 TRBV19
TGTGCCAGCAGCTTAGAAAGAGATGGGACAGGGGTATCACCCCTCCACTTT CASSLERDGTGVSPLHF 17 NA TRBD1 TRBJ1-6 TRBV7-2
TGCGCCAGCAGCTTGGCCGGGACTAGCGAGGAGACCCAGTACTTC CASSLAGTSEETQYF 15 NA TRBD2 TRBJ2-5 TRBV5-1
TGCGCCAGCAGCCTTAGGGACATCTCCTCCTACGAGCAGTACTTC CASSLRDISSYEQYF 15 NA NA TRBJ2-7 TRBV4-3
TGTGCCAGCATGGCAGGGGCCTACGAGCAGTACTTC CASMAGAYEQYF 12 NA NA TRBJ2-7 TRBV6-5
TGTGCCAGCAGCCTGACAGGGGGCGGGGAGACCCAGTACTTC CASSLTGGGETQYF 14 NA TRBD1 TRBJ2-5 TRBV7-3
TGTGCCAGCGAGGGGGCTCGTGGCTACACCTTC CASEGARGYTF 11 NA TRBD1 TRBJ1-2 TRBV7-9
TGCAGCGGCGGGACAGGGGGCGGTGGAACAGATACGCAGTATTTT CSGGTGGGGTDTQYF 15 NA TRBD1 TRBJ2-3 TRBV29-1
TGTGCCAGCAGTTCCGCCAGGGGGGTGGTGGCCCTCCACTTT CASSSARGVVALHF 14 NA TRBD1 TRBJ1-6 TRBV6-2/TRBV6-3
TGTGCCAGCAGCCAAAAGATGGGGGTCGGGAGGATTTCTGGGCTAGCTTTCTTT CASSQKMGVGRISGLAFF 18 once NA TRBJ1-1 TRBV3-1/TRBV3-2
TGTGCCAGCAGCCAAGCTCCGGGGAAGGTCGATGTAGGGGAAAAACTGTTTTTT CASSQAPGKVDVGEKLFF 18 NA NA TRBJ1-4 TRBV4-2
TGTGCCAGCAGCTTAGGTAGCTCTGGAAACACCATATATTTT CASSLGSSGNTIYF 14 NA NA TRBJ1-3 TRBV7-9
TGCGCCAGCAGCGACGTGGGACAGGGGACCCCAGATACGCAGTATTTT CASSDVGQGTPDTQYF 16 NA TRBD1 TRBJ2-3 TRBV10-1
TGTGCCAGCAGCTTAGTTGCAGGGATGTACGAGCAGTACTTC CASSLVAGMYEQYF 14 once NA TRBJ2-7 TRBV11-2
TGCGCCAGCAGCCACGGACTAGCGGGTAGTGCGGAAGAGACCCAGTACTTC CASSHGLAGSAEETQYF 17 once TRBD2 TRBJ2-5 TRBV5-1
TGTGCCAGTAGGACCCGGACAGGGGTGGACACTGAAGCTTTCTTT CASRTRTGVDTEAFF 15 NA TRBD1 TRBJ1-1 TRBV19
TGTGCCAGCAGCGCGTTGACCCGCGGGGGGGGCACAGATACGCAGTATTTT CASSALTRGGGTDTQYF 17 NA TRBD2 TRBJ2-3 TRBV9
TGTGCCAGCAGGTACCAGGGGGCAAAAGAAGCTTTCTTT CASRYQGAKEAFF 13 once TRBD1 TRBJ1-1 TRBV12-3/TRBV12-4
TGTGCCTGGAGTGTACGGGGGACGGTGAACACTGAAGCTTTCTTT CAWSVRGTVNTEAFF 15 NA NA TRBJ1-1 TRBV30
TGTGCCAGCAGCGGTTCGACAGGGTTGACGGGGTTCGGGGAGACCCAGTACTTC CASSGSTGLTGFGETQYF 18 NA TRBD1 TRBJ2-5 TRBV7-2
TGCAGCGGTCGGACAGGTGACGGCTACACCTTC CSGRTGDGYTF 11 NA TRBD1 TRBJ1-2 TRBV29-1
TGTGCCAGCAGGCCAATTACAGGGAGCTACGAGCAGTACTTC CASRPITGSYEQYF 14 NA NA TRBJ2-7 TRBV6-5
TGTGCCAGCAGTTACGCGGGACAGCGTCTTGGCTACACCTTC CASSYAGQRLGYTF 14 NA TRBD1 TRBJ1-2 TRBV6-5
TGTGCCAGCAGCCCTACGAGCTCCTATAATTCACCCCTCCACTTT CASSPTSSYNSPLHF 15 NA NA TRBJ1-6 TRBV7-2
TGTGCCAGCAGCCTGGGGCAGGGGAAAAACATTCAGTACTTC CASSLGQGKNIQYF 14 NA NA TRBJ2-4 TRBV7-8
TGTGCCTGGAGTCGGTGGTCCGGGCGGGTGAACACTGAAGCTTTCTTT CAWSRWSGRVNTEAFF 16 NA NA TRBJ1-1 TRBV30
TGTGCCAGCAGCCGTCAAGTTAGCGCAGATACGCAGTATTTT CASSRQVSADTQYF 14 NA NA TRBJ2-3 TRBV7-2
TGTGCCAGCAGCCTGGGACAGGGGGGGACTGAAGCTTTCTTT CASSLGQGGTEAFF 14 NA TRBD1 TRBJ1-1 TRBV4-2
TGTGCCGCTGCAGGGAGGGGCAATCAGCCCCAGCATTTT CAAAGRGNQPQHF 13 NA NA TRBJ1-5 TRBV10-3
TGTGCCTGGAGTGTGGAGGGCCCGGCCGGCGGCTACACCTTC CAWSVEGPAGGYTF 14 once NA TRBJ1-2 TRBV30
TGTGCCAGCAGCTTAAGTCTAGCGGGGTTAGGGGAGACCCAGTACTTC CASSLSLAGLGETQYF 16 once TRBD2 TRBJ2-5 TRBV5-6
TGCGCCAGCAGCCAAGCCGCCCCCTGGGCCGACACTGAAGCTTTCTTT CASSQAAPWADTEAFF 16 once NA TRBJ1-1 TRBV4-3
TGTGCCAGCAGTTTAAGACAGGGGGGCAATGAGCAGTTCTTC CASSLRQGGNEQFF 14 once TRBD1 TRBJ2-1 TRBV27
TGTGCCAGTAACCGGGACTGGGTCAACACTGAAGCTTTCTTT CASNRDWVNTEAFF 14 NA NA TRBJ1-1 TRBV19
TGTGCCACCCGGGGGGCCCTGGATACGCAGTATTTT CATRGALDTQYF 12 NA NA TRBJ2-3 TRBV5-4
TGTGCCAGCAGCCCCGAGGGTCACTCCTACAATGAGCAGTTCTTC CASSPEGHSYNEQFF 15 NA NA TRBJ2-1 TRBV13
TGTGCCAGCAGTGACAAACTAGCGGGGCCGGGGGAGCAGTTCTTC CASSDKLAGPGEQFF 15 few TRBD2 TRBJ2-1 TRBV6-4
TGTGCCAGCAGTTACGACGGACAGTTGAACACTGAAGCTTTCTTT CASSYDGQLNTEAFF 15 NA NA TRBJ1-1 TRBV6-5